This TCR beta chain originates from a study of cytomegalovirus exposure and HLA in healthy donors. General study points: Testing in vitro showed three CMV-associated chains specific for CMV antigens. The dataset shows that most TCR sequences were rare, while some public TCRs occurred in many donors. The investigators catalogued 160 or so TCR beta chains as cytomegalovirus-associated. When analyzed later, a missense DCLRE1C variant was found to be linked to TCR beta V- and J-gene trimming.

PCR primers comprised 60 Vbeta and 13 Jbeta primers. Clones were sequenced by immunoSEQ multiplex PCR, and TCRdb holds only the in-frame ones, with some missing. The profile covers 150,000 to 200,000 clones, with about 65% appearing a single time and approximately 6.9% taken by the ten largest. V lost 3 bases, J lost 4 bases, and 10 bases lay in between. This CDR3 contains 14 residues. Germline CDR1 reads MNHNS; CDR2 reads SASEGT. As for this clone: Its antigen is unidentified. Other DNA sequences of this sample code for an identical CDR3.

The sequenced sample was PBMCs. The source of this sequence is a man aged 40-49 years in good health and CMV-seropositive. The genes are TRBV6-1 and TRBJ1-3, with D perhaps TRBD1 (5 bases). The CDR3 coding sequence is TGTGCCAGCAGTGACATTTGGGGCGGAAACACCATATATTTT. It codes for CASSDIWGGNTIYF.